These 7 T cell receptor beta chains originate from one sample sequenced in a study of shared clonotypes between healthy human individuals. Assay used: immunoSEQ multiplex PCR; TCRdb lists only in-frame clones, some missing. The repertoire holds a few million clones, with 93% as singletons. The sequenced material came from naive CD4+ T cells from PBMCs. As to subset: CD45RA+ positively selected. These receptors were collected from a man aged 18 to 30 in good health. Some clones in this sample may be carry-over from other donors' samples.

This clone was seen a handful of times. The chain links TRBV6-1 to TRBJ1-2; D remains unclear. The CDR3 is 15 residues long. Trimming shortened V by 3 bases and J by 1 base, and 12 bases separated the two germline ends. Looked up from germline, CDR1 is MNHNS and CDR2 is SASEGT. The CDR3 coding sequence is TGTGCCAGCAGTGACTTGGGCCTGGGTAACTATGGCTACACCTTC. Translated: CASSDLGLGNYGYTF.

The rearrangement uses TRBV7-3 and TRBJ2-1, with 10 positions matching TRBD1. The V gene end was trimmed by 4 bases and the J gene end by 8 bases; junction bases not matched to a gene: 8. CDR1 is SGHTA and CDR2 is FQGTGA in the germline V gene. The CDR3 spans 15 residues. The CDR3 protein is CASSSRDRGNDEQFF. The CDR3 bases are TGTGCCAGCAGCTCCCGGGACAGGGGTAACGATGAGCAGTTCTTC.

Comment on this clone: In the same sample, other DNA sequences code for this CDR3. The genes are TRBV7-8 and TRBJ2-7; D is undetermined. CDR1 and CDR2 from the germline V gene are SGHVS and FQNEAQ. The length of the CDR3 is 11 residues. Deletions cut 2 bases from V and 4 bases from J, with 3 bases between. The CDR3 region has the DNA TGTGCCAGCAGCTTACGATACGAGCAGTACTTC. Protein product: CASSLRYEQYF.

This chain's CDR3 is CASRQTGTGSEAFF. The CDR3 DNA follows: TGTGCCAGCAGACAGACAGGGACGGGTTCTGAAGCTTTCTTT. The V call is TRBV28, the J call TRBJ1-1; 7 bases fit TRBD1. The trim removed 6 bases at V and 6 bases at J, leaving 10 bases unmatched. The CDR3 sequence is 14 residues long. Germline V gene data show CDR1 as MDHEN and CDR2 as SYDVKM.

This chain links TRBV6-1 with TRBJ1-1; D is undetermined. Germline V gene sequence: CDR1 MNHNS, CDR2 SASEGT. Trimming cost V 7 bases and J 6 bases, with 15 bases left between them. The CDR3 totals 13 residues. DNA for the CDR3: TGTGCCAGCATACTAGTTTTCAGAGCTGAAGCTTTCTTT. Translated: CASILVFRAEAFF.

The chain is built from TRBV5-1 and TRBJ1-3; tentative D call: TRBD1 (6 bases). Trimming removed 2 bases at V and 4 bases at J, with 13 bases between. Germline V CDR1 and CDR2: SGHRS, YFSETQ. CDR3 size: 15 residues. DNA of the CDR3: TGCGCCAGCAGCTTTTCAGGGGCAGGGGGAAACACCATATATTTT. Its protein product is CASSFSGAGGNTIYF.

This clone was recorded only once. The chain is built from TRBV6-5 and TRBJ2-1; D could derive from TRBD1 or TRBD2 (5 bases each). Per the germline V gene, CDR1 is MNHEY and CDR2 is SVGAGI. Trimming pared 0 bases from V and 13 bases from J, leaving 13 bases between. The CDR3 covers 13 residues. CDR3 nucleotide sequence: TGTGCCAGCAGTTACTCTCCGGGACGTATACAGTTCTTC. It specifies CASSYSPGRIQFF.